This T cell receptor beta chain was obtained from a study of T cell responses to AZD1222 COVID-19 vaccine. A remark on this clone: Antigen: not known.

Generated by immunoSEQ multiplex PCR, the TCRdb table keeps only in-frame clones and is missing some. The sample includes 120,000 or so clones, less than 95% of them seen just once. General study points: CD4 TCRs associated with vaccination spanned spike, dominating at 160-218 and 743-854. Vaccination with two AZD1222 doses was followed by a rise in Spike-specific TCR breadth and depth. Donors skewed white British and female; clonal diversity was possibly underestimated.

From germline, CDR1 is MDHEN and CDR2 SYDVKM. Trimming removed 5 bases from V and 2 bases from J; junction bases left unmatched: 8. The CDR3 sequence is 16 residues long. This sample comprised peripheral blood, obtained on day 0 of AZD1222 vaccination. The chain couples TRBV28 to TRBJ2-1, with 8 bases that match TRBD2. This TCR came from an adult in good health. The CDR3 region is CASSTPRGAAYNEQFF. The CDR3 nucleotides read TGTGCCAGCAGTACTCCGCGGGGGGCGGCCTACAATGAGCAGTTCTTC.